Described below is a single T cell receptor beta chain sequence and its context. Regarding time point: after trial treatment. Treatment indicated: LDRT plus nivolumab, ipilimumab, low-dose cyclophosphamide and aspirin (RACIN trial). Patients eligible had advanced solid tumors without tumor-infiltrating lymphocytes. The data originate from a study of low-dose radiotherapy and immunotherapy resistance in tumors. In the study overall: Patients received cyclophosphamide 200 mg/m2 intravenously every two weeks, the day before radiation-immunotherapy.

TRAV and TRBV primers primed cDNA for both TCRalpha and TCRbeta. The authors ran 20 PCR cycles to amplify TCRs with a constant-region primer and V-primer adapter. TCRdb redid the calling of the reads with MiXCR, one entry per CDR3 protein. The table has more than 90,000 distinct CDR3 sequences, about 20% seen once. The CDR3 has 14 residues. V lost 8 bases and J lost 5; bases outside the gene matches: 8. Germline V CDR1 and CDR2: SGHAT, FQNNGV. V is TRBV11-2 and J is TRBJ2-3, with TRBD1 matching 9 bases. Sequenced here: PBMCs, sampled after low-dose radiotherapy plus immunotherapy. The TCR sequence derives from a male donor with prostate cancer. CDR3 sequence reads: CASHTGGLVDTQYF. The DNA of the CDR3 is TGTGCCAGCCACACAGGGGGCTTGGTAGATACGCAGTATTTT.